This T cell receptor beta chain was profiled in a study of technical replicates of blood from several donors. V shed 8 bases and J shed 7 bases, with 5 bases lying between them. The V gene's germline CDR1 is MNHEY and CDR2 SVGAGI. This CDR3 contains 10 residues. The repertoire was sequenced with immunoSEQ multiplex PCR; TCRdb's copy has only in-frame clones and lacks some. The table includes 65,000 to 95,000 clones, about 94% detected once. The chain has TRBV6-5 and TRBJ2-2; weak D call: TRBD1 (5 bases). This receptor was taken from a human donor in good health. Sequenced: T cells isolated from PBMCs. The CDR3 protein is CASGHGELFF. The CDR3 nucleotides are TGTGCCAGCGGACACGGGGAGCTGTTTTTT.